The entry that follows covers one TCR beta chain sequence. Its specificity is not known. With 6 bases removed from V and 0 bases from J, the gap between germline ends came to 12 bases. CDR3 size: 15 residues. Germline CDR1 MNHEY, CDR2 SVGAGI. The sample originates from a study of cytomegalovirus exposure and HLA in healthy donors. Turning to the study itself: Tens of millions of unique TCRs, all from HLA-typed donors, were included in an early release of the data.

The PCR made use of 60 Vbeta and 13 Jbeta primers. Clones were read by immunoSEQ multiplex PCR, and TCRdb kept only the in-frame ones, dropping some. The data show around 160,000 clones, 68% seen once. Whole-study results and caveats: Many donors carried some public TCRs, although rarity characterized most TCR sequences.

The J gene is TRBJ1-5, the V gene TRBV6-5; no clear D gene. This sequence originates from a man aged 50 to 60 in good health and CMV-seronegative. The sequencing input was PBMCs. The CDR3 DNA sequence: TGTGCCAGCAGACCACCGGGTTCTAGCAATCAGCCCCAGCATTTT. Protein sequence: CASRPPGSSNQPQHF.